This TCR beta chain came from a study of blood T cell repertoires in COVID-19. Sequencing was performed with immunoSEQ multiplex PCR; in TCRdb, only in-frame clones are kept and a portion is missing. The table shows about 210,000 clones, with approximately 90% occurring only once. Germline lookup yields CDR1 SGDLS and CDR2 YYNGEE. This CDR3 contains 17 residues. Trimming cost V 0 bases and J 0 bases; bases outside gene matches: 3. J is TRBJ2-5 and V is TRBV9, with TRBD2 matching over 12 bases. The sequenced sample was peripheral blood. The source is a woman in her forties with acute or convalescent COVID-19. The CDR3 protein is CASSVGRLAGDQETQYF. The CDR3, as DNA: TGTGCCAGCAGCGTAGGCCGACTAGCGGGGGACCAAGAGACCCAGTACTTC.